These T cell receptor beta chains were read from a single sample in a study of cytomegalovirus exposure and HLA in healthy donors. Produced via immunoSEQ multiplex PCR; TCRdb's table is partial and in-frame only. This table has 180,000 or so clones, more than 75% appearing once. What was sequenced was PBMCs. These receptors all stem from a woman aged 30 to 39 in good health and CMV-seropositive. CDR3s include the opening cysteine and the closing phenylalanine or tryptophan. The D gene is left open where the match is weak. Not every row has a clone size; where given, it reads once, few, many or a size class.

clone_size,v_call,j_call,d_call,cdr3_nt,cdr3_aa
few,TRBV19,TRBJ2-5,TRBD2,TGTGCCAACATGGGCGGGGGGGCCCAAGAGACCCAGTACTTC,CANMGGGAQETQYF
NA,TRBV5-1,TRBJ2-1,TRBD2,TGCGCCAGCCGAGGGGGACTAGCGGGGAGTGAGCAGTTCTTC,CASRGGLAGSEQFF
few,TRBV20-1,TRBJ2-7,NA,TGCAGTGCTAAACTTTTTTACGAGCAGTACTTC,CSAKLFYEQYF
few,TRBV28,TRBJ1-6,NA,TGTGCCAGCAGTTACAACTCCTATAATTCACCCCTCCACTTT,CASSYNSYNSPLHF
NA,TRBV18,TRBJ1-1,NA,TGTGCCAGCTCTCCTATACAGGGTTACGACACTGAAGCTTTCTTT,CASSPIQGYDTEAFF
NA,TRBV6-6,TRBJ2-7,TRBD2,TGTGCCAGCAGTTACTCGCTAGCGGGGGGCTACGAGCAGTACTTC,CASSYSLAGGYEQYF
NA,TRBV7-2,TRBJ2-6,NA,TGTGCCAGCAGCTTAGTTCACTCTGGGGCCAACGTCCTGACTTTC,CASSLVHSGANVLTF
NA,TRBV19,TRBJ1-2,TRBD1,TGTGCCAGTAGTATGGGTTCCGATCACCGGGACAGGGTCCCACCTGCCAATGGCTACACCTTC,CASSMGSDHRDRVPPANGYTF
NA,TRBV6-1,TRBJ1-2,NA,TGTGCCAGCAGTGAAGAGACCCAGGGTCCAGGCTACACCTTC,CASSEETQGPGYTF
NA,TRBV4-3,TRBJ2-5,NA,TGCGCCAGCAGCCTCCGTGATAATTGGGGCCATCAAGAGACCCAGTACTTC,CASSLRDNWGHQETQYF
NA,TRBV6-1,TRBJ2-2,TRBD2,TGTGCCAGCAGTGAGGGAGGGCAGTCCCTAGGTATCGGGGAGCTGTTTTTT,CASSEGGQSLGIGELFF
NA,TRBV4-2,TRBJ2-7,NA,TGTGCCAGCAGCCCGGGACTTGGTGCCTACGAGCAGTACTTC,CASSPGLGAYEQYF
NA,TRBV4-1,TRBJ2-1,TRBD2,TGCGCCAGCAGCCCCACGGGGGGGTCCTACAATGAGCAGTTCTTC,CASSPTGGSYNEQFF
NA,TRBV6-9,TRBJ1-1,NA,TGTGCCAGCATCGGGAACACTGAAGCTTTCTTT,CASIGNTEAFF
NA,TRBV4-3,TRBJ2-4,NA,TGCGCCAGCAGCCAAGAGCCGGGCAAAAACATTCAGTACTTC,CASSQEPGKNIQYF
NA,TRBV18,TRBJ2-7,TRBD1,TGTGCCAGCTCACCGGACAGGGCCGGCGAGCAGTACTTC,CASSPDRAGEQYF
once,TRBV5-1,TRBJ1-1,NA,TGCGCCAGCAGCCGATCAGGGGTTTCTGAAGCTTTCTTT,CASSRSGVSEAFF
NA,TRBV27,TRBJ2-7,TRBD2,TGTGCCAGCAGTTTACGCTCGGCGGGGGGCCTGAGCTCCTACGAGCAGTACTTC,CASSLRSAGGLSSYEQYF
NA,TRBV13,TRBJ2-2,TRBD2,TGTGCCAGCAGCTCCCCGGGGGGGGCGAACACCGGGGAGCTGTTTTTT,CASSSPGGANTGELFF
once,TRBV25-1,TRBJ2-7,TRBD2,TGTGCCAGCAGTGCCCTTAGCCTGGGGGGGTCCGAGCAGTACTTC,CASSALSLGGSEQYF
NA,TRBV7-2,TRBJ1-2,TRBD1,TGTGCCAGCAGCCTGGACCCAGGGGGTATCTATGGCTACACCTTC,CASSLDPGGIYGYTF
NA,TRBV6-1,TRBJ1-5,TRBD1,TGTGCCAGCAGCATCCGACAGGGAAGACAGCCCCAGCATTTT,CASSIRQGRQPQHF
NA,TRBV30,TRBJ2-3,TRBD2,TGTGCCTACAACTTACGAGGACGGGGACTACGGAGATACGATACGCAGTATTTT,CAYNLRGRGLRRYDTQYF
few,TRBV6-5,TRBJ2-7,TRBD2,TGTGCCAGCAGTTACGTCCTAGCGGGGGCCTACGAGCAGTACTTC,CASSYVLAGAYEQYF
few,TRBV30,TRBJ1-5,NA,TGTGCCTGGAGTGCCGGGAATCAGCCCCAGCATTTT,CAWSAGNQPQHF
NA,TRBV11-2,TRBJ1-6,NA,TGTGCCAGCAGCTTAGGGCAGGGACTAAATTCACCCCTCCACTTT,CASSLGQGLNSPLHF
NA,TRBV14,TRBJ1-2,NA,TGTGCCAGCAGCCGGGCACACCCGGGGGTCCTTGGAGGCTACACCTTC,CASSRAHPGVLGGYTF
NA,TRBV25-1,TRBJ2-2,NA,TGTGCCAGCAGTGAGGAGACTGCCACCGGGGAGCTGTTTTTT,CASSEETATGELFF
NA,TRBV10-1,TRBJ2-3,NA,TGCGCCAGCAGTGAGTCGAGGACTCCCAAAGCAGATACGCAGTATTTT,CASSESRTPKADTQYF
medium-sized,TRBV4-1,TRBJ1-6,TRBD1,TGCGCCAGCAGCCAAGAGGGACAGGGTGTTTCACCCCTCCACTTT,CASSQEGQGVSPLHF
NA,TRBV6-1,TRBJ2-5,TRBD2,TGTGCCAGCACTGGAGGGCGACTAGCCGTACACGCCCAGTACTTC,CASTGGRLAVHAQYF
NA,TRBV4-1,TRBJ1-1,TRBD1,TGCGCCAGCAGCCCTGGGGACAGGAACACTGAAGCTTTCTTT,CASSPGDRNTEAFF
NA,TRBV28,TRBJ1-2,NA,TGTGCCAGCAGGGTCACACAGGTTGGCGGCTACACCTTC,CASRVTQVGGYTF
NA,TRBV10-3,TRBJ2-3,NA,TGTGCCATCAGTGAGGCCGGGCGGGGGCCTAGCACAGATACGCAGTATTTT,CAISEAGRGPSTDTQYF
NA,TRBV28,TRBJ1-4,NA,TGTGCCAGCAGTGATTTCTTACCCAGAGGCCCTAATGAAAAACTGTTTTTT,CASSDFLPRGPNEKLFF
NA,TRBV28,TRBJ2-7,NA,TGTGCCAGCAGCCGCACGGCGGGTGGGCAGTACTTC,CASSRTAGGQYF
NA,TRBV10-1,TRBJ1-5,TRBD1,TGCGCCAGCAGTGAAGGGACAGGGAGTACCCTTAGCAATCAGCCCCAGCATTTT,CASSEGTGSTLSNQPQHF
few,TRBV2,TRBJ2-5,NA,TGTGCCAGCAGGGGGGACTCGGAGACCCAGTACTTC,CASRGDSETQYF
NA,TRBV6-5,TRBJ2-7,TRBD2,TGTGCCAGCAGTATTAGCGGGGGCTCCTACGAGCAGTACTTC,CASSISGGSYEQYF
NA,TRBV10-2,TRBJ1-6,TRBD1,TGCGCCAGCAGTGAGTCCGACAGGGGGTATAATTCACCCCTCCACTTT,CASSESDRGYNSPLHF
NA,TRBV7-9,TRBJ2-3,NA,TGTGCCAGCAGCTTAATCAGGGCAGATACGCAGTATTTT,CASSLIRADTQYF
few,TRBV11-1,TRBJ2-1,NA,TGTGCCAGCAGCTCACCCCCGGGACTCATAGTCTACAATGAGCAGTTCTTC,CASSSPPGLIVYNEQFF
NA,TRBV10-3,TRBJ1-5,NA,TGTGCCATCAGTAAACAGGGTGGGGGCAATCAGCCCCAGCATTTT,CAISKQGGGNQPQHF
NA,TRBV9,TRBJ1-1,NA,TGTGCCAGCAGCGTCCCCGTAGCACCCCTGAACACTGAAGCTTTCTTT,CASSVPVAPLNTEAFF